The rows below give T cell receptor beta chains drawn from one sample of a study of blood T cell repertoires in COVID-19. Generated by immunoSEQ multiplex PCR, the TCRdb table keeps only in-frame clones and is missing some. The sample includes some 45,000 clones, more than 70% of them seen just once. The sample was peripheral blood. Every receptor here comes from a man in his sixties or seventies with acute or convalescent COVID-19. Both conserved end residues are part of each CDR3. D genes are given only for firm matches. Only some rows state a clone size, as once, few, many or a class for expanded clones.

abundance: -; len: 15; v_gene: TRBV7-3; d_gene: TRBD2; j_gene: TRBJ2-5; CDR3nt: TGTGCCAGCAGCTTAGGGATAGCGGGACAAGAGACCCAGTACTTC; CDR3aa: CASSLGIAGQETQYF
abundance: -; len: 15; v_gene: TRBV5-1; d_gene: TRBD2; j_gene: TRBJ2-3; CDR3nt: TGCGCCAGCAGCTTGTCTAGCGGGAGCGCAGATACGCAGTATTTT; CDR3aa: CASSLSSGSADTQYF
abundance: -; len: 14; v_gene: TRBV7-9; d_gene: TRBD1; j_gene: TRBJ2-1; CDR3nt: TGTGCCAGCAGTCAAGGACAGGGTCGGAGTGAGCAGTTCTTC; CDR3aa: CASSQGQGRSEQFF
abundance: -; len: 13; v_gene: TRBV5-4; d_gene: -; j_gene: TRBJ2-5; CDR3nt: TGTGCCAGCAGCTTCGGGGTCCAAGAGACCCAGTACTTC; CDR3aa: CASSFGVQETQYF
abundance: -; len: 19; v_gene: TRBV7-9; d_gene: TRBD2; j_gene: TRBJ2-3; CDR3nt: TGTGCCAGCAGCTTCAGGACTAGCGGGAGGATTATGGGCACAGATACGCAGTATTTT; CDR3aa: CASSFRTSGRIMGTDTQYF
abundance: -; len: 14; v_gene: TRBV18; d_gene: -; j_gene: TRBJ1-1; CDR3nt: TGTGCCAGCTCCCAGAGGGAATCAGGGGCTGAAGCTTTCTTT; CDR3aa: CASSQRESGAEAFF
abundance: -; len: 16; v_gene: TRBV4-3; d_gene: -; j_gene: TRBJ1-4; CDR3nt: TGCGCCAGCAGCCATTCGAGGCCCTATACGACCGAAAAACTGTTTTTT; CDR3aa: CASSHSRPYTTEKLFF
abundance: -; len: 15; v_gene: TRBV19; d_gene: TRBD1; j_gene: TRBJ1-1; CDR3nt: TGTGCCAGTAGTCCAACAGGGGAGTACGCTCCTGAAGCTTTCTTT; CDR3aa: CASSPTGEYAPEAFF
abundance: -; len: 19; v_gene: TRBV23-1; d_gene: TRBD1; j_gene: TRBJ2-1; CDR3nt: TGCGCCAGCAGTCAATCCTTGGAACAGGGGTGCCTCTTTGGCAATGAGCAGTTCTTC; CDR3aa: CASSQSLEQGCLFGNEQFF
abundance: -; len: 17; v_gene: TRBV4-1; d_gene: TRBD2; j_gene: TRBJ2-5; CDR3nt: TGCGCCAGCAGCCTGGGGTCGCGGGGGGACGGAGAAGAGACCCAGTACTTC; CDR3aa: CASSLGSRGDGEETQYF
abundance: -; len: 13; v_gene: TRBV2; d_gene: -; j_gene: TRBJ2-3; CDR3nt: TGTGCCAGCAGTTCGGACAGTTCAGATACGCAGTATTTT; CDR3aa: CASSSDSSDTQYF
abundance: -; len: 16; v_gene: TRBV30; d_gene: TRBD1; j_gene: TRBJ1-6; CDR3nt: TGTGCCTGGAACCGGAGGACAGGGGGCGTCAATTCACCCCTCCACTTT; CDR3aa: CAWNRRTGGVNSPLHF
abundance: -; len: 13; v_gene: TRBV10-3; d_gene: TRBD1; j_gene: TRBJ2-2; CDR3nt: TGTGCCATGGGTGACAGGGGCGTTCGGGAGCTGTTTTTT; CDR3aa: CAMGDRGVRELFF
abundance: few; len: 14; v_gene: TRBV27; d_gene: TRBD1; j_gene: TRBJ2-7; CDR3nt: TGTGCCAGCAGGCCACAGGGGGCGGCCTACGAGCAGTACTTC; CDR3aa: CASRPQGAAYEQYF
abundance: -; len: 14; v_gene: TRBV28; d_gene: TRBD1; j_gene: TRBJ1-5; CDR3nt: TGTGCCAGCACACTGAACAGGGGGGTTCAGCCCCAGCATTTT; CDR3aa: CASTLNRGVQPQHF
abundance: -; len: 16; v_gene: TRBV7-2; d_gene: TRBD1; j_gene: TRBJ2-7; CDR3nt: TGTGCCAGCAGCTTTCCCGCGAGGACAGGGGCCTACGAGCAGTACTTC; CDR3aa: CASSFPARTGAYEQYF